The rows below give T cell receptor beta chains drawn from one sample of a study of beta chain features in type 1 diabetes. Here immunoSEQ multiplex PCR was the method, and the copy in TCRdb shows in-frame clones only, minus some. The table includes about 110,000 clones, 40% detected once. Sequenced input: stem cell memory CD4+ T cells from blood. The receptors derive from a woman between 18 and 30 years old in good health. Each CDR3 is given with its conserved first and last residue. D genes are given only for firm matches. Where a row states a size, it is once, few, many or the class of an expanded clone; other rows omit it.

size,V,D,J,DNA,CDR3
.,TRBV19,.,TRBJ1-1,TGTGCCAGTAGTCCGACCGCAGGTGCCGGTTCTGAAGCTTTCTTT,CASSPTAGAGSEAFF
few,TRBV12-5,TRBD2,TRBJ2-1,TGTGCTAGTGGTTTGGTCGGGGCTAGCGGGCAGTTCTTC,CASGLVGASGQFF
.,TRBV28,TRBD1,TRBJ1-1,TGTGCCAGCAGTTTACAGGGGGCGTTGGTCACTGAAGCTTTCTTT,CASSLQGALVTEAFF
.,TRBV30,TRBD2,TRBJ2-2,TGTGCCTGGAGTGTACTAAGCGGGAGGGCGGGCACCGGGGAGCTGTTTTTT,CAWSVLSGRAGTGELFF
once,TRBV2,.,TRBJ1-5,TGTGCCAGCACCCAGGAGGGGACGGCGGTTTGGCCCCAGCATTTT,CASTQEGTAVWPQHF
.,TRBV25-1,TRBD1,TRBJ2-2,TGTGCCAGCAGTGATAGGACAGGGGCGTCCGCCGGGGAGCTGTTTTTT,CASSDRTGASAGELFF
.,TRBV5-6,.,TRBJ2-1,TGTGCCAGCAGCTTGGTGGAGGGAAATGAGCAGTTCTTC,CASSLVEGNEQFF
.,TRBV19,TRBD1,TRBJ2-7,TGTGCCAGCCGGGACAGGGGAACCTACGAGCAGTACTTC,CASRDRGTYEQYF
.,TRBV15,TRBD1,TRBJ1-1,TGTGCCACCAGCACTGGAGGACAGGTGAACACTGAAGCTTTCTTT,CATSTGGQVNTEAFF
.,TRBV28,.,TRBJ2-3,TGTGCCAGCAGTTTCGAAGACTATCGGACAGATACGCAGTATTTT,CASSFEDYRTDTQYF
.,TRBV11-2,TRBD1,TRBJ1-2,TGTGCCAGCAGCTTCACAGGGGCCTATGGCTACACCTTC,CASSFTGAYGYTF
.,TRBV5-4,.,TRBJ2-5,TGTGCCAGCAGCTTGTGGGCCACGGAAGAGACCCAGTACTTC,CASSLWATEETQYF
.,TRBV18,TRBD2,TRBJ2-7,TGTGCCAGCTCCCGGGGCCTAGCGGGAGAAGAGCAGTACTTC,CASSRGLAGEEQYF
few,TRBV6-6,.,TRBJ1-5,TGTGCCAGCAGTTGGCCGGGGGGCAATCAGCCCCAGCATTTT,CASSWPGGNQPQHF
once,TRBV5-1,TRBD1,TRBJ2-7,TGCGCCAGCAGCTGGGGAGGACAGGGCTTACCTGCCTACGAGCAGTACTTC,CASSWGGQGLPAYEQYF
once,TRBV5-6,TRBD2,TRBJ2-1,TGTGCCAGCAGTGGGACTAGCGGGGGCCGGCGGTTCTTC,CASSGTSGGRRFF
.,TRBV15,.,TRBJ2-5,TGTGCCACCAGCAGAGGGAGGGCCCAAATAGAGACCCAGTACTTC,CATSRGRAQIETQYF
.,TRBV29-1,TRBD2,TRBJ2-7,TGCAGCGTTGTCGGGCTAGCGGGAAACGAGCAGTACTTC,CSVVGLAGNEQYF
.,TRBV6-1,.,TRBJ2-7,TGTGCCAGCAGTGGAGACACGTCCTCCTACGAGCAGTACTTC,CASSGDTSSYEQYF
few,TRBV29-1,TRBD1,TRBJ2-7,TGCAGCGTTGATTCAGGGGGCGCGGTGGACGAGCAGTACTTC,CSVDSGGAVDEQYF
few,TRBV30,.,TRBJ1-5,TGTGCCTGGAGTGTACAAGGAGGCAATCAGCCCCAGCATTTT,CAWSVQGGNQPQHF
.,TRBV28,.,TRBJ1-5,TGTGCCAGCAGTTTAAGCCGGAGACGGAGCAATCAGCCCCAGCATTTT,CASSLSRRRSNQPQHF
few,TRBV30,.,TRBJ2-2,TGTGCCTGGAAGCGGACGAACACCGGGGAGCTGTTTTTT,CAWKRTNTGELFF
.,TRBV28,.,TRBJ2-3,TGTGCCAGCAGTTTATCGACACTTCGCACAGATACGCAGTATTTT,CASSLSTLRTDTQYF
.,TRBV9,TRBD2,TRBJ2-1,TGTGCCAACAGCCCCGGACTAGTCATCTACAATGAGCAGTTCTTC,CANSPGLVIYNEQFF
.,TRBV18,.,TRBJ2-7,TGTGCCAGCTCACCGGGACGGGACACCTACGAGCAGTACTTC,CASSPGRDTYEQYF
.,TRBV6-6,TRBD1,TRBJ1-5,TGTGCCAGCAGTGACGCCGGGACAGGGATCCAGCCCCAGCATTTT,CASSDAGTGIQPQHF
once,TRBV27,TRBD1,TRBJ1-2,TGTGTCAGCAGTCACCGGGACAGAAAAACGCTCTATGGCTACACCTTC,CVSSHRDRKTLYGYTF
.,TRBV30,TRBD2,TRBJ2-1,TGTGCCTGGAGTGCCTCATGGACTAGCGGGAGGGCCTATGAGCAGTTCTTC,CAWSASWTSGRAYEQFF
.,TRBV7-9,TRBD1,TRBJ2-5,TGTGCCAGCACCTCGGGACAGGGGATCGGAGAGACCCAGTACTTC,CASTSGQGIGETQYF
few,TRBV28,.,TRBJ2-7,TGTGCCAGCAGGGGTACTGGAGGGGAAGCGCAGCAGTACTTC,CASRGTGGEAQQYF
.,TRBV7-2,TRBD2,TRBJ2-3,TGTGCCAGCAGCCGCTTAAAATCCATTAGCGGGAGGCCCACAGATACGCAGTATTTT,CASSRLKSISGRPTDTQYF
.,TRBV28,TRBD2,TRBJ2-2,TGTGCCAGCAGGGATAGCGGGAGCGGCGGGGGCACCGGGGAGCTGTTTTTT,CASRDSGSGGGTGELFF
few,TRBV7-9,.,TRBJ2-1,TGTGCCAGCAGCTTAAGCCAGGCCGCCTACAATGAGCAGTTCTTC,CASSLSQAAYNEQFF
.,TRBV29-1,TRBD1,TRBJ2-7,TGCAGCGTGGGGGACAGCAACTACGAGCAGTACTTC,CSVGDSNYEQYF
.,TRBV19,TRBD1,TRBJ2-7,TGTGCCAGTAGTGACAGGGGGCTTGGCGAGCAGTACTTC,CASSDRGLGEQYF
.,TRBV6-5,TRBD1,TRBJ2-7,TGTGCCAGCAGTGCCACCGGGACAGGGTCCTCCGAGCAGTACTTC,CASSATGTGSSEQYF
few,TRBV7-2,.,TRBJ2-7,TGTGCCAGCAGCTTAATTAGGAATAGCGGTACCTACGAGCAGTACTTC,CASSLIRNSGTYEQYF
.,TRBV4-1,.,TRBJ1-4,TGCGCCAGCAGCCAGGTCGGGGGTTCTAATGAAAAACTGTTTTTT,CASSQVGGSNEKLFF
.,TRBV5-1,TRBD1,TRBJ2-7,TGCGCCAGCAGACTGGGACAGCAAAACTACGAGCAGTACTTC,CASRLGQQNYEQYF
few,TRBV5-1,TRBD1,TRBJ1-2,TGCGCCAGCAGCTTGGGGACAGGGACAGCTGGCTACACCTTC,CASSLGTGTAGYTF
few,TRBV30,.,TRBJ2-6,TGTGCCTGGAATCAAGGGGCTGGGGCCAACGTCCTGACTTTC,CAWNQGAGANVLTF
few,TRBV5-1,TRBD2,TRBJ2-1,TGCGCCAGCAGCTCGGCGGGTGGCGGGAGCTCCTACAATGAGCAGTTCTTC,CASSSAGGGSSYNEQFF
few,TRBV30,.,TRBJ1-1,TGTGCCTCCCGGGGTGAGGCCACTGAAGCTTTCTTT,CASRGEATEAFF
.,TRBV28,TRBD1,TRBJ1-1,TGTGCCAGCAGTTTTCCCTCGACAGGGTCCATTCTTAAGAACACTGAAGCTTTCTTT,CASSFPSTGSILKNTEAFF
few,TRBV28,TRBD1,TRBJ1-5,TGTGCCAGCAGTCCGGACAGGGATACTCAGCCCCAGCATTTT,CASSPDRDTQPQHF
few,TRBV7-3,TRBD2,TRBJ2-1,TGTGCCAGCAGCTCGGGACTAGCGGGATCTCTGGGTGAGCAGTTCTTC,CASSSGLAGSLGEQFF
.,TRBV27,TRBD2,TRBJ2-1,TGTGCCAGCAGTACCTCTAGCGGGAGAACTACCTACAATGAGCAGTTCTTC,CASSTSSGRTTYNEQFF
.,TRBV2,TRBD2,TRBJ2-3,TGTGCCAGCAGTGAAAGGGGAGGGGATACGCAGTATTTT,CASSERGGDTQYF
.,TRBV2,TRBD1,TRBJ1-2,TGTGCCAGCACCCCCGGCAGGGGGCGACCCCAGGACTATGGCTACACCTTC,CASTPGRGRPQDYGYTF
few,TRBV7-8,TRBD2,TRBJ2-3,TGTGCCAGCAGCTTACGGACTAGCGGGATAGCTGCAGATACGCAGTATTTT,CASSLRTSGIAADTQYF